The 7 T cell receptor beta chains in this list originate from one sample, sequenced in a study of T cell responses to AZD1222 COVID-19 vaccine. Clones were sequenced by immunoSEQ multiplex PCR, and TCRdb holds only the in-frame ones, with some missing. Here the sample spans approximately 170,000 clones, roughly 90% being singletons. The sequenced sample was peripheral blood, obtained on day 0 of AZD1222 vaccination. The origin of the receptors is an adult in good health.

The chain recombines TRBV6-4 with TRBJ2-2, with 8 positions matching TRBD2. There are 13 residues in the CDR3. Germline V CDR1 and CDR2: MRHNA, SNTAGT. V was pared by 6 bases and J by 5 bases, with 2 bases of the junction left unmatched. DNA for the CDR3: TGTGCCAGCAGCGGGAGGGGTACCGGGGAGCTGTTTTTT. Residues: CASSGRGTGELFF.

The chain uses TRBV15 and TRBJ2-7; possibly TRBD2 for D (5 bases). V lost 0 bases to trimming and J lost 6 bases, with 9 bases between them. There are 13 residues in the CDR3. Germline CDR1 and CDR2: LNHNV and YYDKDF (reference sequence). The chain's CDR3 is CATSREERAEQYF. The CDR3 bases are TGTGCCACCAGCAGAGAAGAGAGGGCCGAGCAGTACTTC.

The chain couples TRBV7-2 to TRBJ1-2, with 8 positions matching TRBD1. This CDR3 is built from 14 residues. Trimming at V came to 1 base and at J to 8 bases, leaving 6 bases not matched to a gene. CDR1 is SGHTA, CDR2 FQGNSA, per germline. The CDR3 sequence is CASSLGQGAGGYTF. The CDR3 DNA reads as TGTGCCAGCAGCTTAGGTCAGGGGGCCGGAGGCTACACCTTC.

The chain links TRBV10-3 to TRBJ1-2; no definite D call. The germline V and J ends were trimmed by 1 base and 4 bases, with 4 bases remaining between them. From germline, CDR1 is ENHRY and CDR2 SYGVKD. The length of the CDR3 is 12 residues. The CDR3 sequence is CAISEYGYGYTF. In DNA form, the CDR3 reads TGTGCCATCAGTGAGTATGGCTATGGCTACACCTTC.

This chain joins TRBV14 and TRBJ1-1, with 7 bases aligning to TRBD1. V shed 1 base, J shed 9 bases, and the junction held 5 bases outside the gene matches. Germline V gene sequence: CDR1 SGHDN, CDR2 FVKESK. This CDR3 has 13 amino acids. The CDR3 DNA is TGTGCCAGCAGCCAAGTATCAGGGGGGAAAGCTTTCTTT. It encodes CASSQVSGGKAFF. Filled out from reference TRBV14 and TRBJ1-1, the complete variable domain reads EAGVTQFPSHSVIEKGQTVTLRCDPISGHDNLYWYRRVMGKEIKFLLHFVKESKQDESGMPNNRFLAERTGGTYSTLKVQPAELEDSGVYFCASSQVSGGKAFFGQGTRLTVV.

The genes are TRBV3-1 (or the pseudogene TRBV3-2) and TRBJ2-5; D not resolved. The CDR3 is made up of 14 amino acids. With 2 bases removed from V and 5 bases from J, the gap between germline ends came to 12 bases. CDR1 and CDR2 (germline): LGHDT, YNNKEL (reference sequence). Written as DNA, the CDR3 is TGTGCCAGCAGCCAAAGACAAGAGGTGGAGACCCAGTACTTC. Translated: CASSQRQEVETQYF.

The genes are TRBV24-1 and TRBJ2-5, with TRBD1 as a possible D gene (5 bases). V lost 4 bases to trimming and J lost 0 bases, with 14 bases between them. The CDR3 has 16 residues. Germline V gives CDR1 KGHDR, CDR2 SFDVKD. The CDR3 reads CATSDPRAGHQETQYF. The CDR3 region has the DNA TGTGCCACCAGTGACCCCCGGGCAGGGCACCAAGAGACCCAGTACTTC.